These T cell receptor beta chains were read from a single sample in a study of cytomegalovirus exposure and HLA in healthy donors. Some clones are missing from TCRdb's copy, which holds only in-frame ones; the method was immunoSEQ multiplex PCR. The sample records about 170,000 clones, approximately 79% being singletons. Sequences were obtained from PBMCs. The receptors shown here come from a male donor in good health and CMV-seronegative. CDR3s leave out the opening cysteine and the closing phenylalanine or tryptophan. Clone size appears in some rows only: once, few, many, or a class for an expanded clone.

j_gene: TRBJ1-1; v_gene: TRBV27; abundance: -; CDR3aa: ASSPGVTIAEAF
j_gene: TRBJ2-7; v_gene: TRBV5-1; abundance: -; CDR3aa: ASSSHRGTYEQY
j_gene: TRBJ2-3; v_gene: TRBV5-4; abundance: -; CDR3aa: ASSPGQAVGTDTQY
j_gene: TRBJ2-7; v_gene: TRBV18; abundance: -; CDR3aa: ASSPLGQGSYEQY
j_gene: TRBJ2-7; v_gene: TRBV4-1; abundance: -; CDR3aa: ASSQGEQIAGGFYEQY
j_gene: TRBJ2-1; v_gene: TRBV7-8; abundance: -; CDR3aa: ASSLDGGGGALF
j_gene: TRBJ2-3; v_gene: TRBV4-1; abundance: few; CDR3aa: ASSQVDIRTDTQY
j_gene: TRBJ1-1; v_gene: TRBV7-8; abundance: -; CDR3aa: ASSPPWGQGEMNTEAF
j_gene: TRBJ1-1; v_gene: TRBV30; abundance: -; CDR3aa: AWTGTLNTEAF
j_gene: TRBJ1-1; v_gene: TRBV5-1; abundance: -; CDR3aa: ASSQASLNTEAF
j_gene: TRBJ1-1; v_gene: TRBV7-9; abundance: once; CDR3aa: ASSLALRGKQHPAF
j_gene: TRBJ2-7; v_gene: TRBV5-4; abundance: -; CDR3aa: ASSLRDEQY
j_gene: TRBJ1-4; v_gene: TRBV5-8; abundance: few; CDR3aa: ASSRGQANNEKLF
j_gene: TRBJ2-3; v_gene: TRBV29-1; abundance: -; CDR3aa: SAETGNTDTQY
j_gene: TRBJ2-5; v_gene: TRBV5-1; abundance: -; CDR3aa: ASSYIAGPQETQY
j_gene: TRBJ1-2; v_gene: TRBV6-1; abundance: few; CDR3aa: ASSRVSRMGYGYT
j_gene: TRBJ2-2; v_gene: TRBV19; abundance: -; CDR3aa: ASSIGQGARATGELF
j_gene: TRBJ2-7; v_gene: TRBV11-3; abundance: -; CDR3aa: ASSDGDYEQY
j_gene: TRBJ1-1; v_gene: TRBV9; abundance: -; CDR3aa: ASSAQVMNTEAF
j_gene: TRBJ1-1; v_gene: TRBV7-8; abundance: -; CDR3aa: ASSFDRTNTEAF
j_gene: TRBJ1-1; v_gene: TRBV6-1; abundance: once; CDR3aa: ASSEEYGTGPTEAF
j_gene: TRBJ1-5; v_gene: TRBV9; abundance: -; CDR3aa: ASSEQGYNQPQH
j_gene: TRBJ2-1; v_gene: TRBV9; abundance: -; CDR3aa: ASSVGQGYNEQF
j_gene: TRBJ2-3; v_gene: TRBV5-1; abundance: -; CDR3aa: ASTLVGGKADTQY
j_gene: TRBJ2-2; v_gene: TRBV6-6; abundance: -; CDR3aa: ASSWWAGQTGELF
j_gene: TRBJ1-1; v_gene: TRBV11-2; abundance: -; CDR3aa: ASSPGSFTEAF
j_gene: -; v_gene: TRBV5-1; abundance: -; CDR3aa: ASSPRQGSHEQY
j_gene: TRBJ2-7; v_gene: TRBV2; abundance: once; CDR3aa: ASRWESYEQY
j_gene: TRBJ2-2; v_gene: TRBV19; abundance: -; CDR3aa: ASSDRPGENTGELF
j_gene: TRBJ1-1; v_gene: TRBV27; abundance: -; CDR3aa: ASSTPGTEAF
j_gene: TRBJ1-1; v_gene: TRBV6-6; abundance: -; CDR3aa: ASSYSATARAEAF
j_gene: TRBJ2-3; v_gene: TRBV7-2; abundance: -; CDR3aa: ASSLAATSGSRQTDTQY
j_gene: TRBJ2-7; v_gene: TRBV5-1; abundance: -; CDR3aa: ASGWTPGQGLYEQY
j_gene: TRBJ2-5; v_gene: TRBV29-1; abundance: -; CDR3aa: SVTGQGYETQY
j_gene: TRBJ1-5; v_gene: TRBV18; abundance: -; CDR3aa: ASSPAGLRDQPQH